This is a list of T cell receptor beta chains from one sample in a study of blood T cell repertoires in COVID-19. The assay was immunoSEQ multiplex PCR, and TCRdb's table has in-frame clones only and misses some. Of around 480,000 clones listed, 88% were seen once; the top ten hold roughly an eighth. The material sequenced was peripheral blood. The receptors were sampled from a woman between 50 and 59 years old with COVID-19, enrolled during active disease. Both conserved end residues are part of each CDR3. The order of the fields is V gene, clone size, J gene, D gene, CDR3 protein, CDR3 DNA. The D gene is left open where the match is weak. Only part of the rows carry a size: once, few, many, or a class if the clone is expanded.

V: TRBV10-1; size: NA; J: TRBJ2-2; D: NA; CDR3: CASSESGIGSPGELFF; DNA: TGCGCCAGCAGTGAATCGGGGATCGGGTCACCCGGGGAGCTGTTTTTT
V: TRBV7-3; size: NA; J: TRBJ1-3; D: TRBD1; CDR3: CASSLSGTAGNTIYF; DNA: TGTGCCAGCAGCTTAAGTGGGACAGCTGGAAACACCATATATTTT
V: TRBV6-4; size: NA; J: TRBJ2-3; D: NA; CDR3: CASSETTPDTQYF; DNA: TGTGCCAGCAGTGAGACAACCCCAGATACGCAGTATTTT
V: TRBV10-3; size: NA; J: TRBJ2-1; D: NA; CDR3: CAISDAGQANEQFF; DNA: TGTGCCATCAGTGACGCAGGGCAGGCCAATGAGCAGTTCTTC
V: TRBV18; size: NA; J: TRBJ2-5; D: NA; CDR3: CASSGLTGVGETQYF; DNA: TGTGCCAGCTCAGGACTAACAGGGGTTGGTGAGACCCAGTACTTC
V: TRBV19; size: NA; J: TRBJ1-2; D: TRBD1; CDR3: CASREDRDNGYTF; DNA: TGTGCCAGTAGGGAGGACAGGGATAATGGCTACACCTTC
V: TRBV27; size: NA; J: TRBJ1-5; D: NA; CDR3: CASSPRSGRGARNQPQHF; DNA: TGTGCCAGCAGTCCTCGTAGCGGGCGCGGAGCAAGAAATCAGCCCCAGCATTTT
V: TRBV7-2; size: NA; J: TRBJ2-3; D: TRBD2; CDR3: CASSLGTSGGKGTDTQYF; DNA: TGTGCCAGCAGCTTGGGGACTAGCGGGGGGAAAGGGACAGATACGCAGTATTTT
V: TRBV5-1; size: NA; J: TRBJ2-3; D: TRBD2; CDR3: CASSSRLAGATDTQYF; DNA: TGCGCCAGCAGCTCCAGACTAGCGGGGGCCACAGATACGCAGTATTTT
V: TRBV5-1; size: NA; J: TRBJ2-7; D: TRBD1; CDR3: CASSSTGGAFLQYF; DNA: TGCGCCAGCAGTTCGACAGGGGGCGCATTTCTTCAGTACTTC
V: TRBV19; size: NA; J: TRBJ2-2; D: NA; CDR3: CASSPRTVANTGELFF; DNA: TGTGCCAGTAGTCCGAGGACTGTCGCGAACACCGGGGAGCTGTTTTTT
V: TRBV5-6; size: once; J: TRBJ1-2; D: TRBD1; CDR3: CASSSPPGTGINYGYTF; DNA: TGTGCCAGCAGCTCACCCCCCGGGACAGGGATTAACTATGGCTACACCTTC
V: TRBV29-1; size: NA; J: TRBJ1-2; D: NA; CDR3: CSVGQAYNQNYGYTF; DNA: TGCAGCGTTGGGCAGGCCTACAATCAAAACTATGGCTACACCTTC
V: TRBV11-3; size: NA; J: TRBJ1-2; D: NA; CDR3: CASSLDQGPQGYGYTF; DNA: TGTGCCAGCAGCTTAGACCAGGGGCCTCAGGGCTATGGCTACACCTTC
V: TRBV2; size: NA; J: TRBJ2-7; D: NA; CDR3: CASSARDSYEQYF; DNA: TGTGCCAGCAGTGCAAGAGACTCATACGAGCAGTACTTC
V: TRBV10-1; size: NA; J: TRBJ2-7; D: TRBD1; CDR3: CASSEIRTGASYEQYF; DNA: TGCGCCAGCAGTGAAATCAGGACAGGGGCTTCCTACGAGCAGTACTTC
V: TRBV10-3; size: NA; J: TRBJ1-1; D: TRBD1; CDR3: CAISAQQGARTEAFF; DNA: TGTGCCATCAGTGCCCAACAGGGGGCGCGCACTGAAGCTTTCTTT
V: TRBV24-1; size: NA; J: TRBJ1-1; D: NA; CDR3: CATSDSPGTEAFF; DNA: TGTGCCACCAGTGATTCCCCCGGGACTGAAGCTTTCTTT
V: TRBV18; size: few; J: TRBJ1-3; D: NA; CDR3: CASSPGKPTDSGNTIYF; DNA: TGTGCCAGCTCACCAGGAAAACCGACAGACTCTGGAAACACCATATATTTT
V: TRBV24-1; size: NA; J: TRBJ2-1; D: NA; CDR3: CATSASDSYNEQFF; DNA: TGTGCCACCAGTGCCTCGGACAGTTACAATGAGCAGTTCTTC
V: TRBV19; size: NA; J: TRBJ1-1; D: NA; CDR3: CASSEQGPTEAFF; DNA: TGTGCCAGTAGTGAACAGGGTCCCACTGAAGCTTTCTTT
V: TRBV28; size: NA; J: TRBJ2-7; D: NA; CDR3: CASSRSTASTQQYF; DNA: TGTGCCAGCAGCCGATCGACAGCCTCTACTCAGCAGTACTTC
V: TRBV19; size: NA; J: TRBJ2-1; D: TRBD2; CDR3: CASSIQGTNNEQFF; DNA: TGTGCCAGTAGTATACAAGGGACTAACAATGAGCAGTTCTTC
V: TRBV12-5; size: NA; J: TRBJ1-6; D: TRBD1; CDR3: CASGLVLGQTNSPLHF; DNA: TGTGCTAGTGGTTTGGTACTGGGACAGACTAATTCACCCCTCCACTTT
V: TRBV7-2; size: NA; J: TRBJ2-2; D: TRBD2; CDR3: CASSHSSGNTGELFF; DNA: TGTGCCAGCAGCCATTCTAGCGGCAACACCGGGGAGCTGTTTTTT
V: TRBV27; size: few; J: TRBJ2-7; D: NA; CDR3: CASSNLLDEQYF; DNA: TGTGCCAGCAGTAACTTATTGGACGAGCAGTACTTC
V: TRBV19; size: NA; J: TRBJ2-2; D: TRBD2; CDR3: CASGLAGTGELFF; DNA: TGTGCCTCAGGACTAGCGGGGACCGGGGAGCTGTTTTTT